This TCR beta chain was recorded in a study of cytomegalovirus exposure and HLA in healthy donors. Findings and caveats of the study: Confirmation was obtained in vitro that a few CMV-associated chains are specific for CMV antigens. Most subjects' HLA-A and HLA-B alleles were reportedly predicted from TCR beta sequences. A likely sequencing artifact accounted for one observed cluster of highly shared sequence variants. It was assumed in the presence/absence analyses that sequencing depth was roughly uniform across donors.

Per the germline V gene, CDR1 is LGHNA and CDR2 is YNFKEQ. V was clipped by 0 bases and J by 1 base, with 4 bases between them. The CDR3 extends over 13 amino acids. The PCR made use of 60 Vbeta and 13 Jbeta primers. Clones were read by immunoSEQ multiplex PCR, and TCRdb kept only the in-frame ones, dropping some. The sample yields about 130,000 clones, 70% to 85% seen once. Concerning this clone itself: Its specificity is unknown.

The sequenced material came from PBMCs. This clonotype originated in a woman aged 40-49 years in good health and CMV-seropositive. This chain connects TRBV4-2 to TRBJ2-7; the D is unclear. CDR3 amino acids: CASSQDLSYEQYF. Written as DNA, the CDR3 is TGTGCCAGCAGCCAAGATCTGTCCTACGAGCAGTACTTC.